This T cell receptor (beta chain) originates from a study of human T cells and chemical hapten exposure. Many counts were recorded for this clonotype. The antigen remains undetermined. Study-wide points: PT1 expanded TCR numbers tracked positively with patch test score.

Per germline, CDR1 LGHNA and CDR2 YNFKEQ. The CDR3 sequence is 15 residues long. Trimming took off 1 base at V and 1 base at J, with 10 bases between the two ends. Documented time point: pre-sensitization, week 0. Regarding treatment: therapeutic diphenylcyclopropenone sensitization with weekly scalp DPC. For the library, individual cDNA molecules each received unique molecular identifiers. As handled by the study authors: Per-sample TCR counts ranged from about 20,000 to 700,000, median approximately 98,000. Using its own MiXCR run on the RACE reads, TCRdb lists one record per CDR3 protein. The V and J calls come from TCRdb's annotation, not from the publication. The repertoire consists of some 300,000 distinct CDR3 sequences, with 5.5% occurring once and the leading ten covering over 7%.

The sample was whole blood, taken in connection with sensitization to the hapten diphenylcyclopropenone (DPC). This clonotype was sampled from a young woman with alopecia areata. Some clones in this sample may be carry-over from other donors' samples. The chain uses TRBV4-2 and TRBJ1-1, with unresolved D. The CDR3 DNA reads TGTGCCAGCAGCCAAGCCGGAGGGAAGAACACTGAAGCTTTCTTT. Protein product: CASSQAGGKNTEAFF.